Listed below are T cell receptor beta chains from one sample, sequenced in a study of vaccination and CD4 T cells after COVID-19. For these receptors, no antigen is known. TCRdb fed the PCR reads into MiXCR, producing one record per CDR3 protein. Here the sample spans approximately 16,000 distinct CDR3 sequences, 52% being singletons. Here the sequenced sample was CD4+ T cells from blood, cultured in vitro, taken before SARS-CoV-2 vaccination. These receptors were taken from a human donor who had recovered from COVID-19. The CDR3 runs from the conserved cysteine through the conserved F or W. Fields, in order: V gene, clone size, D gene, J gene, CDR3 DNA, CDR3 protein. D genes are given only for firm matches. Only some rows state a clone size, as once, few, many or a class for expanded clones.

TRBV11-3	few	TRBD2	TRBJ2-2	TGTGCCAGCAGCTTAGCTCCGGGAGGGGCCACCGGGGAGCTGTTTTTT	CASSLAPGGATGELFF
TRBV7-9	few	TRBD1	TRBJ1-5	TGTGCCAGCAGCTTACACGACAGGGGCGGGCAGCCCCAGCATTTT	CASSLHDRGGQPQHF
TRBV6-1	-	-	TRBJ2-5	TGTGCCAGCAGTGACTCTCCAGGCAGGGAAGAGACCCAGTACTTC	CASSDSPGREETQYF
TRBV6-2/TRBV6-3	-	TRBD1	TRBJ2-7	TGTGCCAGCAGTACCCGGGGACAGGGAGCCTACGAGCAGTACTTC	CASSTRGQGAYEQYF
TRBV28	once	-	TRBJ1-6	TGTGCCAGCAGTCGATCGCCTGGGGATTCACCCCTCCACTTT	CASSRSPGDSPLHF
TRBV7-2	-	-	TRBJ1-5	TGTGCCAGCAGCTTAGGACTTCAGCCCCAGCATTTT	CASSLGLQPQHF
TRBV6-1	-	-	TRBJ1-1	TGTGCCAGCAGTGAGACACACGAGAACACTGAAGCTTTCTTT	CASSETHENTEAFF
TRBV15	-	-	TRBJ2-3	TGTGCCACCAGCAGAGATTCCGGCTTGATCACAGATACGCAGTATTTT	CATSRDSGLITDTQYF
TRBV27	-	-	TRBJ1-1	TGTGCCAGCAGTTTGGCCAGGGGGAACACTGAAGCTTTCTTT	CASSLARGNTEAFF
TRBV5-4	-	TRBD1	TRBJ1-1	TGTGCCAGCAGCTCGCCCGGGACAGGGGGGAACACTGAAGCTTTCTTT	CASSSPGTGGNTEAFF
TRBV30	-	-	TRBJ1-2	TGTGCCTGGAGTGTAAATTTAGGCAGGGGAGGTGGCTACACCTTC	CAWSVNLGRGGGYTF
TRBV11-2	-	-	TRBJ1-1	TGTGCCAGCAGCTCCCGGCCTGAGGGGATGAACACTGAAGCTTTCTTT	CASSSRPEGMNTEAFF
TRBV7-2	once	TRBD1	TRBJ2-1	TGTGCCAGCAGCTCCCAAACAGGGGGCCCGCAGTTCTTC	CASSSQTGGPQFF
TRBV7-9	-	-	TRBJ2-1	TGTGCCAGCAGCTTGATTAAGGGAGTATACAATGAGCAGTTCTTC	CASSLIKGVYNEQFF
TRBV4-1	-	-	TRBJ1-1	TGCGCCAGCAGCCCCCCCTTTGGGGGCGGCACTGAAGCTTTCTTT	CASSPPFGGGTEAFF
TRBV10-1	-	-	TRBJ2-1	TGCGCCACGGCCCGCTCCTACAATGAGCAGTTCTTC	CATARSYNEQFF
TRBV24-1	-	-	TRBJ2-2	TGTGCCACCCGACAGGCGCATGACACCGGGGAGCTGTTTTTT	CATRQAHDTGELFF
TRBV20-1	-	TRBD2	TRBJ2-2	TGCAGTGCTAGAGTCCCCCTAGCGGGGCGGAACACCGGGGAGCTGTTTTTT	CSARVPLAGRNTGELFF
TRBV27	once	-	TRBJ2-6	TGTGCCAGCAGTTGGCGGGCTTCGCTCAACTCTGGGGCCAACGTCCTGACTTTC	CASSWRASLNSGANVLTF
TRBV27	-	TRBD2	TRBJ2-1	TGTGCCAGCAGAGTTAGCGGGAGTGGAAATGAGCAGTTCTTC	CASRVSGSGNEQFF
TRBV15	few	-	TRBJ1-1	TGTGCCACCAGCAGAGTTACAGGGCCCCCGTGGACTGAAGCTTTCTTT	CATSRVTGPPWTEAFF
TRBV6-1	few	-	TRBJ2-7	TGTGCCACCCGGACGGGGACCTACGAGCAGTACTTC	CATRTGTYEQYF
TRBV20-1	-	TRBD2	TRBJ2-7	TGCAGTGCCTCGGGTAGCGGGGGCTACGAGCAGTACTTC	CSASGSGGYEQYF
TRBV19	-	TRBD1	TRBJ1-2	TGTGCCAGTAGTATTCGGACAGGGAATGTTGGCTACACCTTC	CASSIRTGNVGYTF
TRBV7-2	once	-	TRBJ2-3	TGTGCCAGCAGCTTAGTTGGGAAAGATACGCAGTATTTT	CASSLVGKDTQYF
TRBV12-3/TRBV12-4	-	-	TRBJ1-1	TGTGCCACTACAGGTGTGGGATTAAACACTGAAGCTTTCTTT	CATTGVGLNTEAFF
TRBV6-2/TRBV6-3	-	-	TRBJ2-3	TGTGCCAGCAATTCAGGGAGCACAGATACGCAGTATTTT	CASNSGSTDTQYF
TRBV2	few	TRBD1	TRBJ1-5	TGTGCCAGCAGCGCGCCAGGGGGCGGTCAGCCCCAGCATTTT	CASSAPGGGQPQHF
TRBV10-2	few	-	TRBJ1-1	TGCGCCAGCAGTGCCACAGAGAACACTGAAGCTTTCTTT	CASSATENTEAFF
TRBV7-9	-	-	TRBJ1-2	TGTGCCAGCAGCCCCAGGGCTATTACACTCCATGGCTACACCTTC	CASSPRAITLHGYTF
TRBV19	-	-	TRBJ1-1	TGTGCCAGTCGTTTCACAGGCAAAGACACTGAAGCTTTCTTT	CASRFTGKDTEAFF
TRBV12-3/TRBV12-4	few	-	TRBJ1-1	TGTGCCAGCAGTTTAGGTCCTAACACTGAAGCTTTCTTT	CASSLGPNTEAFF
TRBV28	-	TRBD1	TRBJ1-1	TGTGCCAGCAGGGGGACAGGGGGCATCCGGGGCACTGAAGCTTTCTTT	CASRGTGGIRGTEAFF
TRBV7-2	-	-	TRBJ2-3	TGTGCCAGCAGCTACCCCCAGGGAGGCTATAGCACAGATACGCAGTATTTT	CASSYPQGGYSTDTQYF
TRBV11-2	-	-	TRBJ2-3	TGTGCCAGCGGCAGTGGGCAGTATTTT	CASGSGQYF
TRBV19	-	-	TRBJ1-1	TGTGCCAGTAGCTCACAGGGCCGGACTGAAGCTTTCTTT	CASSSQGRTEAFF
TRBV20-1	-	-	TRBJ2-5	TGCAGTGCCCCCGGGACGTTCCTCCAAGAGACCCAGTACTTC	CSAPGTFLQETQYF